The 31 T cell receptor beta chains given below trace back to one sample, sequenced in a study of T-cell reconstitution after alpha-beta-depleted transplantation in children. Molecular barcoding with unique molecular identifiers was used for the TCRbeta library. TCRdb re-analysed the PCR reads in MiXCR, keeping a single row per CDR3 protein. The sample has roughly 350,000 distinct CDR3 sequences, about a tenth seen once; the top ten hold 2% to 3%. Sequenced here: PBMCs from the stem cell graft donor, sampled from the stem cell graft. Receptors were obtained from a human donor who donated a stem cell graft to a child with acute lymphoblastic leukemia.

The rearrangement uses TRBV4-1 and TRBJ1-5, with 7 bases aligning to TRBD1. The V gene end was trimmed by 2 bases and the J gene end by 6 bases; junction bases not matched to a gene: 1. This CDR3 spans 13 amino acids. Germline V CDR1 and CDR2: MGHRA, YSYEKL. The chain's CDR3 is CASSQSGGQPQHF. The CDR3 DNA is TGCGCCAGCAGCCAATCAGGGGGTCAGCCCCAGCATTTT.

This clonotype was picked up many times. This sequence joins TRBV2 and TRBJ2-5; D remains ambiguous. The CDR3 totals 11 residues. V lost 3 bases to trimming and J lost 7 bases, with 6 bases between them. The germline V gene has CDR1 SNHLY and CDR2 FYNNEI. This CDR3 is CASSDGWTQYF. The CDR3 coding sequence is TGTGCCAGCAGTGATGGTTGGACCCAGTACTTC. Full variable domain (rest looked up from reference TRBV2 and TRBJ2-5): EPEVTQTPSHQVTQMGQEVILRCVPISNHLYFYWYRQILGQKVEFLVSFYNNEISEKSEIFDDQFSVERPDGSNFTLKIRSTKLEDSAMYFCASSDGWTQYFGPGTRLLVL.

Only a few counts were recorded for this clonotype. The chain is built from TRBV6-2 or TRBV6-3 and TRBJ2-2; possibly TRBD1 for D (6 bases). The V end was cut by 7 bases, the J end by 6 bases, with 18 bases between. The CDR3 is made up of 15 amino acids. Looked up from germline, CDR1 is MNHEY and CDR2 is SVGEGT. The CDR3 DNA reads as TGTGCCAGCACCTCGGACAGTAGGAGGTCCGGGGAGCTGTTTTTT. It specifies CASTSDSRRSGELFF.

This clonotype was observed a handful of times. The chain has TRBV20-1 and TRBJ2-1; 12 bases fit TRBD2. Germline loops: CDR1 DFQATT, CDR2 SNEGSKA (reference sequence). With V trimmed by 2 bases and J by 8 bases, 7 bases remained unmatched. This CDR3 has 15 amino acids. CDR3 DNA sequence: TGCAGTGCTAGAAACCTAGCGGGAGGGGGGCATGAGCAGTTCTTC. It specifies CSARNLAGGGHEQFF.

The chain carries TRBV5-6 and TRBJ2-2; D may be TRBD2 (5 bases). Between the trimmed V and J ends, which lost 2 bases and 16 bases, there was a span of 15 bases. Germline lookup yields CDR1 SGHDT and CDR2 YYEEEE. The length of the CDR3 is 12 residues. CDR3: CASSFGTAGRFF. The CDR3, as DNA: TGTGCCAGCAGCTTTGGTACTGCGGGTCGGTTTTTT.

This clonotype came up many times. The J gene is TRBJ2-3, the V gene TRBV7-2; D not certain. Trimming left V 6 bases short and J 6 bases short, with 10 bases between. The CDR3 extends over 12 amino acids. CDR1 and CDR2 from the germline V gene are SGHTA and FQGNSA. CDR3 nucleotides: TGTGCCAGCAGTCAATCCAGGGATACGCAGTATTTT. The encoded protein is CASSQSRDTQYF.

This clonotype showed up just a few times. V and J are TRBV20-1 and TRBJ2-4; D is undetermined. This CDR3 has 14 amino acids. Trimming removed 1 base at V and 2 bases at J, with 9 bases between. Germline loops: CDR1 DFQATT, CDR2 SNEGSKA (reference sequence). The CDR3 coding sequence is TGCAGTGCTAGAGGTGATGGCTCCAAAAACATTCAGTACTTC. It is translated as CSARGDGSKNIQYF.

This clonotype was counted at least ten times. This chain links TRBV7-9 with TRBJ2-3; tentatively, D is TRBD1 or TRBD2 (5 bases each). CDR3 length equals 14 residues. V lost 7 bases to trimming and J lost 3 bases, with 14 bases between them. CDR1 and CDR2 (germline): SEHNR, FQNEAQ (reference sequence). CDR3 residues: CASTTSWGTDTQYF. For the CDR3, the DNA is TGTGCCAGCACCACCTCTTGGGGGACAGATACGCAGTATTTT.

In its sample, this clonotype was seen many times. The chain joins TRBV6-5 to TRBJ1-5; D not resolved. The V and J ends lost 6 bases and 4 bases respectively, with 10 bases between them. This CDR3 spans 13 amino acids. Germline CDR1 is MNHEY and CDR2 is SVGAGI. CDR3 sequence reads: CASRLQRNQPQHF. In DNA form, the CDR3 reads TGTGCCAGCAGACTACAGCGGAATCAGCCCCAGCATTTT.

This clonotype was counted a few times. The chain recombines TRBV25-1 with TRBJ1-6, with TRBD1 matching 7 bases. With 6 bases clipped from V and 10 bases from J, the junction kept 12 bases outside the gene matches. The CDR3 has 15 amino acids. Per the germline V gene, CDR1 is MGHDK and CDR2 is SYGVNS. CDR3 amino acids: CASRETGFLGSPLHF. In nucleotides, the CDR3 is TGTGCCAGCAGGGAGACAGGGTTTCTCGGGTCACCCCTCCACTTT.

This chain connects TRBV11-2 to TRBJ1-2; 8 nucleotides align to TRBD1. The length of the CDR3 is 15 residues. Germline assignment: CDR1 SGHAT and CDR2 FQNNGV. The V and J ends lost 3 bases and 4 bases, in that order; junction bases with no gene match: 7. The CDR3 reads CASSLVQGATYGYTF. The DNA of the CDR3 is TGTGCCAGCAGCTTGGTCCAGGGGGCAACCTATGGCTACACCTTC.

In this sample, this clonotype turned up a few times. J is TRBJ2-3 and V is TRBV29-1; the D gene is possibly TRBD1 (5 bases). The CDR3 totals 13 residues. Germline V CDR1 and CDR2: SQVTM, ANQGSEA. The V gene lost 5 bases and the J gene lost 0 bases, with 9 bases spanning the gap. CDR3 bases: TGCAGCGTTCGCAGGGTTAGCACAGATACGCAGTATTTT. Amino acid sequence: CSVRRVSTDTQYF.

The chain is built from TRBV20-1 and TRBJ1-4; TRBD1 matches 11 bases. Trimming took 6 bases from V and 7 from J; bases not matched to a gene: 13. The CDR3 runs to 16 residues. CDR1 DFQATT and CDR2 SNEGSKA come from the germline V gene (reference sequence). CDR3 protein: CSAPTLGQGASEKLFF. The CDR3 DNA reads as TGCAGTGCCCCCACACTCGGACAGGGGGCGAGTGAAAAACTGTTTTTT.

The chain is built from TRBV28 and TRBJ2-5; 8 bases align to TRBD1. V was clipped by 8 bases and J by 5 bases; unmatched bases: 7. The CDR3 has 13 residues. CDR1 and CDR2 from the germline V gene are MDHEN and SYDVKM. The CDR3 DNA sequence: TGTGCCAGCGCGACAGGGGCCGCGGAGACCCAGTACTTC. It encodes CASATGAAETQYF. Complete variable domain (other parts from reference TRBV28 and TRBJ2-5): DVKVTQSSRYLVKRTGEKVFLECVQDMDHENMFWYRQDPGLGLRLIYFSYDVKMKEKGDIPEGYSVSREKKERFSLILESASTNQTSMYLCASATGAAETQYFGPGTRLLVL.

This clonotype was observed a few times. The gene calls are TRBV29-1 and TRBJ2-1; 8 positions match TRBD1. J lost 4 bases, V lost 7 bases, and 3 bases had no gene match. CDR3 length equals 12 residues. CDR1 and CDR2 (germline): SQVTM, ANQGSEA. CDR3 protein: CSAWDRYNEQFF. The CDR3 coding sequence is TGCAGCGCTTGGGACAGGTACAATGAGCAGTTCTTC.

This clonotype showed up many times. The gene calls are TRBV27 and TRBJ2-3, with D perhaps matching TRBD1 or TRBD2 (5 bases each). Trimming left V 4 bases short and J 4 bases short, with 21 bases between. This CDR3 is built from 17 residues. Germline CDR1 is MNHEY and CDR2 is SMNVEV (reference sequence). The CDR3 loop is CASSWGMRDGAADTQYF. The CDR3, as DNA: TGTGCCAGCAGTTGGGGCATGAGGGACGGGGCGGCAGATACGCAGTATTTT.

This clonotype was picked up one time. V gene TRBV29-1 combines with J gene TRBJ1-1; a possible D gene is TRBD1 (5 bases). In germline, CDR1 is SQVTM, CDR2 ANQGSEA. V was cut by 6 bases and J by 7 bases, with 21 bases left in between. There are 14 residues in the CDR3. The CDR3 is CSVLPTGTDFEAFF. CDR3 in DNA: TGCAGCGTCCTCCCCACCGGGACCGATTTTGAAGCTTTCTTT.

This clonotype showed up many times. This chain uses TRBV12-3 or TRBV12-4 with TRBJ2-1, with D perhaps given as TRBD1 or TRBD2 (6 bases each). The V and J ends lost 5 bases and 9 bases respectively, with 11 bases between them. The CDR3 extends over 12 amino acids. Here the CDR3 DNA reads TGTGCCAGCAGTCCCAGGGGAGGTGAGCAGTTCTTC. As protein: CASSPRGGEQFF.

This chain connects TRBV5-5 to TRBJ2-7, with 12 bases lining up with TRBD1. CDR3 length equals 15 residues. CDR1 and CDR2 from the germline V gene are SGHKS and YYEKEE (reference sequence). V shed 4 bases, J shed 8 bases, and the junction held 10 bases outside the gene matches. CDR3: CASSSRDRGLDKQYF. The CDR3 DNA reads TGTGCCAGCAGCAGCCGGGACAGGGGGCTCGATAAGCAGTACTTC.

This clonotype showed up just a few times. The rearrangement links TRBV12-3 or TRBV12-4 to TRBJ2-2, with a possible D match to TRBD1 (6 bases). The V end lost 8 bases, the J end lost 1 base, and 11 bases lay between the germline ends. The CDR3 sequence is 14 residues long. CDR3 nucleotide sequence: TGTGCCAGCGGGGACAAGGGGAACACCGGGGAGCTGTTTTTT. Translating gives CASGDKGNTGELFF.

This clonotype was counted only a few times. The CDR3 nucleotides read TGTGCCAGCACCCAAACCCCCTGGGACGAGCAGTACTTC. It specifies CASTQTPWDEQYF. The rearrangement uses TRBV2 and TRBJ2-7; D is unresolved. Germline V lookup: CDR1 SNHLY, CDR2 FYNNEI. The V gene lost 7 bases and the J gene lost 5 bases, with 15 bases spanning the gap. The CDR3 is 13 residues long.

The V call is TRBV18, the J call TRBJ2-5, with a possible D match to TRBD2 (6 bases). Deletions cut 7 bases from V and 2 bases from J, with 8 bases between. This CDR3 is 12 amino acids long. CDR1 and CDR2 (germline): KGHSH, LQKENI. The DNA of the CDR3 is TGTGCCAGCTTGGGACTTCAAGAGACCCAGTACTTC. Protein product: CASLGLQETQYF.

In this sample, this clonotype turned up a few times. The rearrangement links TRBV29-1 to TRBJ1-2, with 12 positions matching TRBD1. The CDR3 spans 17 residues. The V segment lost 6 bases and the J segment 4 bases; nucleotides outside the gene matches: 15. Germline loops: CDR1 SQVTM, CDR2 ANQGSEA. Written as DNA, the CDR3 is TGCAGCGTAATCTCCCGGGACAGGGGGCGAGTGGGCTATGGCTACACCTTC. Translating it yields CSVISRDRGRVGYGYTF.

The table lists this clonotype with a few counts. The rearrangement links TRBV7-2 to TRBJ2-7, with 9 bases aligning to TRBD2. J lost 6 bases, V lost 1 base, and 7 bases had no gene match. The CDR3 is 15 amino acids. Germline values: CDR1 SGHTA, CDR2 FQGNSA. The CDR3 DNA reads TGTGCCAGCAGCTTAGATAGCGGGAGTGGAGGCGAGCAGTACTTC. Protein product: CASSLDSGSGGEQYF.

The CDR3 region is CSVEVVAQSSYEQYF. Written as DNA, the CDR3 is TGCAGCGTTGAAGTAGTAGCACAGAGCTCCTACGAGCAGTACTTC. The chain links TRBV29-1 to TRBJ2-7; D gene ambiguous. CDR1 and CDR2 from the germline V gene are SQVTM and ANQGSEA. The ends were cut back, 1 base at V and 0 bases at J, with 13 bases in the middle. The CDR3 extends over 15 amino acids.

CDR3: CSAEPPGQEETQYF. The CDR3 coding sequence is TGCAGTGCTGAGCCCCCGGGGCAAGAAGAGACCCAGTACTTC. The chain links TRBV20-1 to TRBJ2-5; D tentatively fits TRBD1 or TRBD2 (5 bases each). This CDR3 comprises 14 residues. Trimming took 5 bases from V and 3 from J, leaving 16 bases between them. CDR1 is DFQATT and CDR2 is SNEGSKA in the germline V gene (reference sequence).

CDR3 residues: CASSPRTSGRNEQYF. The CDR3 nucleotides read TGTGCCAGCAGCCCCCGGACTAGCGGGAGAAATGAGCAGTACTTC. The chain couples TRBV4-2 to TRBJ2-7, with 13 bases that match TRBD2. There are 15 residues in the CDR3. The V gene's germline CDR1 is LGHNA and CDR2 YNFKEQ. V lost 4 bases and J lost 7; bases outside the gene matches: 7.

This clonotype appeared a few times. The genes are TRBV7-2 and TRBJ2-1, with D maybe TRBD1 (7 bases). CDR1 SGHTA and CDR2 FQGNSA come from the germline V gene. Trimming took 5 bases from V and 6 from J, leaving 17 bases between them. The CDR3 runs to 15 residues. This CDR3 reads CASSLLAGGRNEQFF. Written as DNA, the CDR3 is TGTGCCAGCAGCCTTCTCGCAGGGGGGCGCAATGAGCAGTTCTTC.

This clonotype showed up just a few times. CDR3 nucleotide sequence: TGTGCCAGCAGTTTGGCGGGACCAACACAAGAGACCCAGTACTTC. The encoded protein is CASSLAGPTQETQYF. V gene TRBV27 combines with J gene TRBJ2-5, with D maybe TRBD2 (6 bases). V lost 3 bases and J lost 2, with 13 bases in between. CDR3 length: 15 residues. Germline V gene data show CDR1 as MNHEY and CDR2 as SMNVEV (reference sequence).

This clonotype was picked up a small number of times. This chain links TRBV19 with TRBJ1-5, with D perhaps TRBD1 (5 bases). V was clipped by 5 bases and J by 8 bases, with 10 bases between them. Germline-derived CDR1 and CDR2 are LNHDA and SQIVND (reference sequence). This CDR3 has 12 amino acids. The CDR3: CASSAGTEPQHF. The DNA for the CDR3 is TGTGCCAGTAGTGCCGGGACGGAGCCCCAGCATTTT.

This clonotype was detected a few times. The V call is TRBV7-9, the J call TRBJ1-1; D unclear. From germline, CDR1 is SEHNR and CDR2 FQNEAQ (reference sequence). This CDR3 is 17 amino acids long. The V and J ends lost 6 bases and 4 bases respectively, with 24 bases between them. The CDR3 spells CASSPPEYGPHRTEAFF. The CDR3 DNA reads as TGTGCCAGCAGTCCTCCCGAGTACGGGCCCCACCGCACTGAAGCTTTCTTT.